The entry below describes one T cell receptor (beta chain). Its antigen specificity is not known. It has no much larger one-base neighbor in the sample; base qualities were not kept. At the junction V is shortened by 1 base and J by 0 bases, with 10 bases in between. CDR1 and CDR2, looked up from the germline V gene, are KGHSH and LQKENI. Including cysteine and phenylalanine, the CDR3 has 16 amino acids. Solely the CDR3 DNA is kept, with 48 bases framed from the first base. The sample originates from a study of T cell responses to AZD1222 COVID-19 vaccine (dated by TCRdb to the early 2020s). In the study overall: AZD1222 recipients given second doses at about 4 weeks or at about 12 weeks were pooled, since spike-specific TCR depth and breadth were not found to differ between the two schedules. A total of approximately 250 trial participants underwent TCR sequencing, of whom 207 had received two doses of AZD1222 and some 26 had received two doses of the MenACWY control vaccine. Trial participants were enrolled by age into subgroups of 18-55, 56-69 and 70-plus years, and around 150, 28 and 57 TCR-sequenced participants, respectively, were included in these subgroups.

The CDR3 regions of human TCRbeta chains were analyzed by immunosequencing. The paper's processing steps were these. TCRs in the repertoires were matched against a reference library of SARS-CoV-2-specific TCRs that had been generated with the MIRA antigen-specificity platform. Breadth was defined as the fraction of unique TCRs that were SARS-CoV-2-associated, and depth was defined as the fraction of total T cells that were SARS-CoV-2-associated. Each spike-specific TCR was assigned to its reactive spike region and to a CD4 or CD8 class using the MIRA data. Log10-transformed breadth and depth values were compared by one-way ANOVA with Sidak's multiple comparisons tests. TCRdb carries this immuneACCESS record with in-frame sequences only. Its versions omit some clonotypes, under half of them owing to an unresolved V gene in the studies checked, with the rest unexplained. V, J and clone size are taken as reported in that table, and D and trimming were inferred from the DNA itself. The sample contains fewer than 200,000 clones, 80% to 95% of them found a single time. The ten largest clones represent roughly a tenth of the sample.

The sample's time point label is to be understood as: baseline before first vaccination. Vaccinee samples were obtained from the UK trials COV001 and COV002, which included a single-blind randomized controlled phase 2/3 trial of AZD1222 (ChAdOx1 nCoV-19) in healthy adults. For TCRbeta chain sequencing, PBMC samples from trial participants were taken at day 0 and at day 28 after the second dose. The study at large found these results: Participants were mostly white British, with more females than males. The authors suggested clonal diversity may have been underestimated. The 56-69-year group was small, and its depth increase did not reach significance, likely because of low power. Because no day 14 peak-response samples were available, repertoires were characterized only after the peak T cell response. After two AZD1222 doses, spike-specific TCR breadth and depth were significantly higher than at day 0 and than in MenACWY recipients. Nearly half of unique spike-specific TCRs reportedly recognized epitopes outside regions mutated in the B.1.351 and B.1.1.7 variants. Conclusions about previously exposed vaccinees are limited because only six or seven AZD1222 recipients were SARS-CoV-2 seropositive at baseline. The vaccine-associated CD4 TCRs covered the entire spike protein, and the dominant responses fell in regions 160-218 and 743-854.

The sequence was obtained from an adult in good health. Material: peripheral blood, obtained on day 0 of AZD1222 vaccination. The sequence joins TRBV18 to TRBJ2-1; D gene: possibly TRBD2, on 6 matching bases. The CDR3 sequence is CASSPQEGSSYNEQFF. DNA sequence: TGTGCCAGCTCACCACAGGAGGGGAGCTCCTACAATGAGCAGTTCTTC.